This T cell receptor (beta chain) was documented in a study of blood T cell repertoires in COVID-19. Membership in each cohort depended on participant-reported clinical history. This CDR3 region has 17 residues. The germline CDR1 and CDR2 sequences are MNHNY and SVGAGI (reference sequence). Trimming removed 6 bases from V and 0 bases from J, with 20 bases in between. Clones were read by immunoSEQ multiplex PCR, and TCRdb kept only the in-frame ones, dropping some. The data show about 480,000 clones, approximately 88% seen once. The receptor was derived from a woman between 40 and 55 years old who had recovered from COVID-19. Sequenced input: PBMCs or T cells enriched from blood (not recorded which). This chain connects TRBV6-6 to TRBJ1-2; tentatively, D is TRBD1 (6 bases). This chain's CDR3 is CASRRTASGQPNYGYTF. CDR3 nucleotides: TGTGCCAGCAGACGAACGGCGTCTGGACAGCCTAACTATGGCTACACCTTC.